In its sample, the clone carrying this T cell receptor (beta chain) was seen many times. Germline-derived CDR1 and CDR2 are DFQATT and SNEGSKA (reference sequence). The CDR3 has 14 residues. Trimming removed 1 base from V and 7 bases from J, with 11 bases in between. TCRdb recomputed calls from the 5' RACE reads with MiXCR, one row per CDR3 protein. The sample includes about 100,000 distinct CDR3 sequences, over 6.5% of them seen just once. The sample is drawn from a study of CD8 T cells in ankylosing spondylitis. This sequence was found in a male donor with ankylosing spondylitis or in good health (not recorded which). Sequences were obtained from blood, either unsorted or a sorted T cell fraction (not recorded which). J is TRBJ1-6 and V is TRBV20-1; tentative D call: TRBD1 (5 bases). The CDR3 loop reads CSARVPGGNSPLHF. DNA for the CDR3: TGCAGTGCTAGAGTTCCGGGGGGAAATTCACCCCTCCACTTT.